The present T cell receptor beta chain was sequenced within a study of a mutant IDH1 vaccine in newly diagnosed glioma. Study information: A roughly 62% male, approximately 38% female split and a mean age of approximately 40 years characterized treated patients. Pretreatment consisted of radiotherapy, temozolomide, or both, with most receiving both.

To note about this clone: Antigen specificity is unknown.

Germline V gene data show CDR1 as SQVTM and CDR2 as ANQGSEA. V dropped 7 bases and J dropped 3 bases, with 17 bases sitting between them. CDR3 size: 14 residues. Clones were sequenced by immunoSEQ multiplex PCR, and TCRdb holds only the in-frame ones, with some missing. The data show approximately 62,000 clones, around 83% seen once. The sample's time point: week 23, last vaccination. Every single dose of the vaccine, 300 ug of mutant IDH1 20-mer peptide, came with topical imiquimod. Sequencing used PBMCs, obtained from a glioma patient whose treatment included an IDH1 peptide vaccine. The chain couples TRBV29-1 to TRBJ2-3, with D perhaps matching TRBD1 or TRBD2 (6 bases each). This clonotype was sampled from a man in his thirties or forties with glioma. CDR3 nucleotide sequence: TGCAGCGGATCCGTGGGGGGCAGGACAGATACGCAGTATTTT. Its translation: CSGSVGGRTDTQYF.